This T cell receptor (beta chain) was captured in a study of blood T cells in healthy people across ages. Study-level findings and limits: The recorded TCR beta diversity per million T cells decreased in a roughly linear manner with age. In long-lived donors, naive CD4+ cell counts and diversity exceeded those of aged donors.

In each sample, at least 6 million PBMCs were isolated. The CDR3 runs 16 residues. CDR1 is ENHRY, CDR2 SYGVKD, per germline. The V gene lost 8 bases and the J gene lost 0 bases, with 19 bases spanning the gap. This clonotype was seen only a few times. As yet, its antigen is unknown. With a J-beta primer mix and a sample-barcoded 5' primer, a second PCR ran about 7 to 12 cycles. TCRdb re-analysed the 5' RACE reads in MiXCR, keeping a single row per CDR3 protein. The sample records 700,000 to 900,000 distinct CDR3 sequences, roughly 25% being singletons. This sample also belongs to another study, concerning T cells of mothers and their children. That source notes: For unrelated pairs as for related ones, thymic selection shapes TCR recombination output similarly.

Sequenced material: blood. This sequence joins TRBV10-3 and TRBJ1-2; D gene uncertain. This receptor was identified in a boy younger than 18 in good health. For the CDR3, the DNA is TGTGCCATCCGCAACACCCGGGGAGGAACTAACTATGGCTACACCTTC. It translates to CAIRNTRGGTNYGYTF.